The 7 T cell receptor beta chains reported below all come from one sample, sequenced in a study of blood T cell repertoires in COVID-19. Assay used: immunoSEQ multiplex PCR; TCRdb lists only in-frame clones, some missing. Of about 350,000 clones in the sample, 89% are singletons; the top ten hold less than 5%. The sequencing input was peripheral blood. These receptors originate from a woman aged 55-69 years with COVID-19, enrolled during active disease.

The CDR3 DNA follows: TGTGCCAGTAGCATGGACTTTACCTACGAGCAGTACTTC. The encoded protein is CASSMDFTYEQYF. This chain joins TRBV19 and TRBJ2-7; possible D gene TRBD2, 5 bases. This CDR3 spans 13 amino acids. CDR1 LNHDA and CDR2 SQIVND come from the germline V gene (reference sequence). V was cut by 6 bases and J by 2 bases, with 11 bases left in between.

The genes are TRBV11-2 and TRBJ1-5, with 8 bases lining up with TRBD1. The V and J ends lost 3 bases and 3 bases, in that order; junction bases with no gene match: 4. Germline-derived CDR1 and CDR2 are SGHAT and FQNNGV. This CDR3 has 15 residues. CDR3 coding DNA: TGTGCCAGCAGCTTGGGACAGGCCTTCAATCAGCCCCAGCATTTT. It yields the protein CASSLGQAFNQPQHF.

The gene calls are TRBV11-2 and TRBJ1-4; no reliable D call. The CDR3 loop spans 15 amino acids. CDR1 and CDR2 (germline): SGHAT, FQNNGV. Trimming pared 5 bases from V and 4 bases from J, leaving 14 bases between. The CDR3 sequence: CASSRINGHNEKLFF. The DNA for the CDR3 is TGTGCCAGCAGCCGCATAAACGGTCATAATGAAAAACTGTTTTTT.

This clone was seen just once. V is TRBV30 and J is TRBJ2-4, with D perhaps TRBD2 (5 bases). This CDR3 comprises 17 residues. V lost 0 bases and J lost 0, with 15 bases in between. Germline loops: CDR1 GTSNPN, CDR2 SVGIG (reference sequence). The CDR3 region has the DNA TGTGCCTGGAGTGTTGTCAGGACTTTTGGAGCCAAAAACATTCAGTACTTC. It yields the protein CAWSVVRTFGAKNIQYF.

The rearrangement links TRBV2 to TRBJ1-3, with 8 bases lining up with TRBD1. From germline, CDR1 is SNHLY and CDR2 FYNNEI. After removal of 8 bases from V and 10 bases from J, the junction contained 16 bases not matched to a gene. The CDR3 has 15 residues. The CDR3 nucleotides read TGTGCCAGCGCGGGACAGGCGTTAGTTAGGGAGACCATATATTTT. Its protein product is CASAGQALVRETIYF. Looking up the rest from reference TRBV2 and TRBJ1-3 gives the full variable domain: EPEVTQTPSHQVTQMGQEVILRCVPISNHLYFYWYRQILGQKVEFLVSFYNNEISEKSEIFDDQFSVERPDGSNFTLKIRSTKLEDSAMYFCASAGQALVRETIYFGEGSWLTVV.

The J gene is TRBJ1-1, the V gene TRBV6-5; 7 nucleotides match TRBD1. V shed 2 bases and J 0 bases; nucleotides not matched to a gene: 6. The CDR3 runs to 16 residues. The germline CDR1 and CDR2 sequences are MNHEY and SVGAGI. DNA of the CDR3: TGTGCCAGCAGTTACACGACAGGGATTATGAACACTGAAGCTTTCTTT. Its protein is CASSYTTGIMNTEAFF.

The chain joins TRBV21-1 to TRBJ2-7; the tabulated D call, TRBD1, remains unverified against the DNA. TRBV21-1 is deemed a pseudogene. The CDR3 has 14 residues. CDR3 coding DNA: TGTGCCGGGGGCGGCCGAATTCGTACCTACGAGCAGTACTTC. Its translation: CAGGGRIRTYEQYF.